The rows below give T cell receptor beta chains drawn from one sample of a study of cytomegalovirus exposure and HLA in healthy donors. Assay used: immunoSEQ multiplex PCR; TCRdb lists only in-frame clones, some missing. The profile shows around 130,000 clones, approximately 69% of them singletons. Sequenced sample: PBMCs. All receptors derive from a man aged 35 to 55 in good health and CMV-seropositive. CDR3s include the opening cysteine and the closing phenylalanine or tryptophan. D genes are given only for firm matches. Where a row states a size, it is once, few, many or the class of an expanded clone; other rows omit it.

d_gene: TRBD2; j_gene: TRBJ2-5; v_gene: TRBV5-4; abundance: NA; CDR3aa: CASSWGPAGGGETQYF; CDR3nt: TGTGCCAGCAGCTGGGGGCCAGCGGGAGGGGGCGAGACCCAGTACTTC
d_gene: NA; j_gene: TRBJ2-7; v_gene: TRBV5-1; abundance: few; CDR3aa: CASSYSGNSYEQYF; CDR3nt: TGCGCCAGCAGCTACTCAGGAAACTCCTACGAGCAGTACTTC
d_gene: TRBD2; j_gene: TRBJ2-7; v_gene: TRBV29-1; abundance: NA; CDR3aa: CSVAGGHRYEQYF; CDR3nt: TGCAGCGTTGCGGGGGGTCATCGATACGAGCAGTACTTC
d_gene: TRBD1; j_gene: TRBJ2-7; v_gene: TRBV7-9; abundance: NA; CDR3aa: CASSRQGGYEQYF; CDR3nt: TGTGCCAGCAGCCGACAGGGGGGCTACGAGCAGTACTTC
d_gene: NA; j_gene: TRBJ2-7; v_gene: TRBV30; abundance: NA; CDR3aa: CAWSVGAYEQYF; CDR3nt: TGTGCCTGGAGTGTGGGGGCATACGAGCAGTACTTC
d_gene: NA; j_gene: TRBJ2-6; v_gene: TRBV28; abundance: NA; CDR3aa: CASRGTFRHSGANVLTF; CDR3nt: TGTGCCAGCAGGGGCACATTCCGGCACTCTGGGGCCAACGTCCTGACTTTC
d_gene: TRBD1; j_gene: TRBJ2-7; v_gene: TRBV27; abundance: NA; CDR3aa: CASSPLPGTGAYEQYF; CDR3nt: TGTGCCAGCAGCCCACTACCCGGGACAGGGGCCTACGAGCAGTACTTC
d_gene: NA; j_gene: TRBJ2-7; v_gene: TRBV7-9; abundance: NA; CDR3aa: CASSRGMGEQYF; CDR3nt: TGTGCCAGCAGCAGAGGGATGGGGGAGCAGTACTTC
d_gene: NA; j_gene: TRBJ1-1; v_gene: TRBV6-6; abundance: NA; CDR3aa: CASSYPGRAMNTEAFF; CDR3nt: TGTGCCAGCAGTTACCCCGGGAGGGCGATGAACACTGAAGCTTTCTTT
d_gene: NA; j_gene: TRBJ1-1; v_gene: TRBV28; abundance: NA; CDR3aa: CASSLSREAFF; CDR3nt: TGTGCCAGCAGTTTGTCGAGGGAAGCTTTCTTT
d_gene: NA; j_gene: TRBJ1-1; v_gene: TRBV28; abundance: few; CDR3aa: CASYSADGWTGNTGAFF; CDR3nt: TGTGCCAGTTATTCCGCGGACGGATGGACGGGGAACACTGGAGCTTTCTTT
d_gene: NA; j_gene: TRBJ2-1; v_gene: TRBV13; abundance: NA; CDR3aa: CASSLQTSSYNEQFF; CDR3nt: TGTGCCAGCAGCCTTCAAACTAGCTCCTACAATGAGCAGTTCTTC
d_gene: NA; j_gene: TRBJ1-5; v_gene: TRBV28; abundance: NA; CDR3aa: CASSRGGPAQPQHF; CDR3nt: TGTGCCAGCAGCCGCGGGGGCCCGGCTCAGCCCCAGCATTTT
d_gene: NA; j_gene: TRBJ1-6; v_gene: TRBV2; abundance: NA; CDR3aa: CASSDSILHF; CDR3nt: TGTGCCAGCAGCGACAGTATTCTCCACTTT
d_gene: TRBD2; j_gene: TRBJ2-3; v_gene: TRBV2; abundance: NA; CDR3aa: CASSQTGLAGGLGTDTQYF; CDR3nt: TGTGCCAGCAGCCAAACGGGACTAGCGGGAGGATTAGGAACAGATACGCAGTATTTT
d_gene: NA; j_gene: TRBJ2-7; v_gene: TRBV19; abundance: NA; CDR3aa: CASSPSGQPYEQYF; CDR3nt: TGTGCCAGTAGTCCATCAGGACAGCCCTACGAGCAGTACTTC
d_gene: TRBD2; j_gene: TRBJ2-1; v_gene: TRBV7-9; abundance: NA; CDR3aa: CASSITSGRAMSDEQFF; CDR3nt: TGTGCCAGCAGCATAACTAGCGGGAGGGCCATGAGCGATGAGCAGTTCTTC
d_gene: TRBD1; j_gene: TRBJ1-2; v_gene: TRBV19; abundance: NA; CDR3aa: CARSIETGGGYGYTF; CDR3nt: TGTGCCCGTAGTATCGAGACAGGGGGCGGCTATGGCTACACCTTC
d_gene: NA; j_gene: TRBJ1-6; v_gene: TRBV6-5; abundance: NA; CDR3aa: CASGTTGVNSPLHF; CDR3nt: TGTGCCAGCGGAACGACAGGAGTCAATTCACCCCTCCACTTT
d_gene: NA; j_gene: TRBJ1-1; v_gene: TRBV2; abundance: NA; CDR3aa: CASTQGRNTEAFF; CDR3nt: TGTGCCAGCACTCAGGGCCGGAACACTGAAGCTTTCTTT
d_gene: TRBD1; j_gene: TRBJ1-2; v_gene: TRBV15; abundance: once; CDR3aa: CATSRPRLRGLNYGYTF; CDR3nt: TGTGCCACCAGCAGACCTAGACTCAGGGGGCTTAACTATGGCTACACCTTC
d_gene: NA; j_gene: TRBJ2-7; v_gene: TRBV11-2; abundance: NA; CDR3aa: CASSLRVGLTSYEQYF; CDR3nt: TGTGCCAGCAGCTTAAGAGTCGGACTAACTTCCTACGAGCAGTACTTC